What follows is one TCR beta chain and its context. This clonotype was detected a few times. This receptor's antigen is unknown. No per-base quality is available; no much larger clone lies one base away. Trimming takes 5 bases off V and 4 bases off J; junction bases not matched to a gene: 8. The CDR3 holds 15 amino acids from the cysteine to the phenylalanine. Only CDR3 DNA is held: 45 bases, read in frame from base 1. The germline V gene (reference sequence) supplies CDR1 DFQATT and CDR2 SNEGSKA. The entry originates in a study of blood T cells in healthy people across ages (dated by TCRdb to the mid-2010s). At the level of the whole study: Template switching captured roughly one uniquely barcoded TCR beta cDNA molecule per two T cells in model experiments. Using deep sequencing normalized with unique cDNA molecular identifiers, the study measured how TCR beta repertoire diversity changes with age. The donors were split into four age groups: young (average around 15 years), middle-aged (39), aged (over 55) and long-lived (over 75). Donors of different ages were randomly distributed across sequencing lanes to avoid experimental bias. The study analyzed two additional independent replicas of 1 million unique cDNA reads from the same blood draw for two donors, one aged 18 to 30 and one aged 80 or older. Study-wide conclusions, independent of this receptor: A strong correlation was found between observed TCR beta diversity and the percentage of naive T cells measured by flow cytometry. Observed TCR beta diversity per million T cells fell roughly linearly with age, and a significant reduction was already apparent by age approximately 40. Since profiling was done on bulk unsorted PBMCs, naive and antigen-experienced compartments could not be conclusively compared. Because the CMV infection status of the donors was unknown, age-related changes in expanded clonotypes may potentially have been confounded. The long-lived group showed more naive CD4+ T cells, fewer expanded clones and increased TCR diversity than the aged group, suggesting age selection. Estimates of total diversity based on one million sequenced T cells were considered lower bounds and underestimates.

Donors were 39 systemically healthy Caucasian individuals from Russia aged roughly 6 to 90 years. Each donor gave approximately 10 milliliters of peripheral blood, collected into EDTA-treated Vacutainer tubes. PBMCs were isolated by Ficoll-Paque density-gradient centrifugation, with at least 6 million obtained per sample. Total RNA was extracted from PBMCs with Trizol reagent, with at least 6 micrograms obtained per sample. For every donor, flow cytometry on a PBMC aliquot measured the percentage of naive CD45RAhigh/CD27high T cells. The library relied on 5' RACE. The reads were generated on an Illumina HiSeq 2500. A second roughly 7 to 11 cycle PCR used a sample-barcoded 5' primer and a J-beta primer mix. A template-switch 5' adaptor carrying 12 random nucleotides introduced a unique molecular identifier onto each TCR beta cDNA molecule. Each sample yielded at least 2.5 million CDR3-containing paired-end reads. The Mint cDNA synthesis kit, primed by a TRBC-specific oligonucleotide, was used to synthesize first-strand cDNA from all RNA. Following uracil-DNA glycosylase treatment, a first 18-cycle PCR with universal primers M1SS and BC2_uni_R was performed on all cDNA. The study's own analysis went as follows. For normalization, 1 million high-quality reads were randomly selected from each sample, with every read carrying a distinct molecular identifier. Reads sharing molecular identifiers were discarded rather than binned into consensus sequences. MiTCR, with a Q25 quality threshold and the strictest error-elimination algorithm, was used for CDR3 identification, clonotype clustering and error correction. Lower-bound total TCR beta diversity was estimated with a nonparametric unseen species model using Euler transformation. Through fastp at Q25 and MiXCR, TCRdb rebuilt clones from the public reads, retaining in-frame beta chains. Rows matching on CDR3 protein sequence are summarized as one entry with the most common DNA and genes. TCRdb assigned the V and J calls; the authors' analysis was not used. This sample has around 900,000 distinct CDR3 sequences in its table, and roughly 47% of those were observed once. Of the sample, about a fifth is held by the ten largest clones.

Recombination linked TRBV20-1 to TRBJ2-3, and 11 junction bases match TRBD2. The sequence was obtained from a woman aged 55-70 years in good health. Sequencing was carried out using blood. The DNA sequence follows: TGCAGTGCTCCGCCTACTAGCGGGAGATCAGATACGCAGTATTTT. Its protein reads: CSAPPTSGRSDTQYF.